The T cell receptor (beta chain) described here comes from a study of tumor and adjacent non-tumor tissue in lung cancer. Study context: Stage I to III disease affected over nine men and 5 women aged roughly 30 to 76. Each sample yielded approximately 4.2 million productive TCRbeta reads on average. Study observations and caveats: Compared with tumor, normal lung showed significantly lower TCR diversity.

A modified ARM-PCR protocol with three rounds of nested PCR amplified TCRbeta. TCRdb re-called the multiplex PCR reads through MiXCR, storing one row per CDR3 protein. The sample holds roughly 150,000 distinct CDR3 sequences, approximately 64% seen once. As for this clonotype: Antigen unknown.

The CDR3 spans 12 residues. V gave up 1 base and J gave up 4 bases, with 3 bases separating them. The germline V gene encodes CDR1 SGHRS and CDR2 YFSETQ. This sample's RNA came from whole unsorted tissue. The sample was lung tumor tissue. The rearrangement links TRBV5-1 to TRBJ1-3, with unresolved D. The clonotype originates from a man between 60 and 75 years old with small cell lung cancer. The CDR3 sequence is CASSLPGNTIYF. The DNA of the CDR3 is TGCGCCAGCAGCTTGCCGGGAAACACCATATATTTT.